The clone carrying this T cell receptor beta chain qualifies as medium-sized. Its antigen is not known. Clones were read by immunoSEQ multiplex PCR, and TCRdb kept only the in-frame ones, dropping some. This sample has approximately 36,000 clones, with around three quarters found just once. Tumor samples were taken before definitive surgery or chemotherapy. This sample was included in a study of high-grade serous ovarian cancer treatment subgroups. Overall study: Mean per sample: approximately 14,000 reads, some 8,100 unique TCR beta rearrangements.

Study-level findings and limits: Different patients shared almost no repertoire; same-patient tumors shared roughly 0.11 to 0.85.

The germline gives CDR1 SGDLS, CDR2 YYNGEE. The J segment lost 8 bases and the V segment lost 4 bases, leaving 8 bases of the junction unmatched. The CDR3 extends over 13 amino acids. This receptor was taken from a human donor with high-grade serous ovarian cancer. The rearrangement uses TRBV9 and TRBJ1-2; 7 bases match TRBD1. Sequenced material: tumor tissue. The CDR3 is CASSTGTAGGYTF. In nucleotides, the CDR3 is TGTGCCAGCAGCACAGGGACAGCCGGGGGCTACACCTTC. The complete variable domain, with remaining parts taken from reference TRBV9 and TRBJ1-2, reads DSGVTQTPKHLITATGQRVTLRCSPRSGDLSVYWYQQSLDQGLQFLIQYYNGEERAKGNILERFSAQQFPDLHSELNLSSLELGDSALYFCASSTGTAGGYTFGSGTRLTVV.